This TCR beta chain was retrieved from a study of cytomegalovirus exposure and HLA in healthy donors. The length of the CDR3 is 16 residues. Deletions cut 4 bases from V and 0 bases from J, with 13 bases between. Germline V gives CDR1 SNHLY, CDR2 FYNNEI. The method was immunoSEQ multiplex PCR; TCRdb's version includes in-frame clones alone and lacks a portion of them. The table has some 190,000 clones, about 89% seen once. The chain is built from TRBV2 and TRBJ1-3; TRBD1 might be the D (6 bases). The source is a man aged 25-45 years in good health and CMV-seropositive. Sequenced sample: PBMCs. The CDR3, as DNA: TGTGCCAGCAGTGTTGGTCAGGGGAGCTCTGGAAACACCATATATTTT. Translated, it gives CASSVGQGSSGNTIYF.